Ten or more counts support the clone carrying this T cell receptor (beta chain). The junction does not match germline at one end; this may be a read error. This entry belongs to a study of molecular identifiers for immune sequencing clone quantification. Study-level information: RNA, taken in replicates from approximately 20,000 or 100,000 naive CD8 cells, was split five ways, with four sequenced.

CDR3 length equals 13 residues. Germline V gene data show CDR1 as MGHRA and CDR2 as YSYEKL. The use of previously described methods and listed TCR primers produced the bulk TCR libraries. MiXCR, applied by TCRdb to the PCR reads, yields one record per CDR3 protein. The sample contains over 550,000 distinct CDR3 sequences, 25% of which appear only once. This receptor was taken from a human donor in good health. Some libraries in this study had Jurkat cell RNA spiked in. The chain combines TRBV4-1 with TRBJ2-7; D not resolved. The sequencing sample was made of naive CD8+ T cells from blood, with Jurkat cell RNA spiked in. Subset denoted: FACS-sorted CD8+CD4-CCR7+CD45RA+ naive T cells. CDR3 nucleotides: TGTGCCAGCAGCCAAGTGGGAAACTACGAGCAGTACTTC. This encodes CASSQVGNYEQYF.